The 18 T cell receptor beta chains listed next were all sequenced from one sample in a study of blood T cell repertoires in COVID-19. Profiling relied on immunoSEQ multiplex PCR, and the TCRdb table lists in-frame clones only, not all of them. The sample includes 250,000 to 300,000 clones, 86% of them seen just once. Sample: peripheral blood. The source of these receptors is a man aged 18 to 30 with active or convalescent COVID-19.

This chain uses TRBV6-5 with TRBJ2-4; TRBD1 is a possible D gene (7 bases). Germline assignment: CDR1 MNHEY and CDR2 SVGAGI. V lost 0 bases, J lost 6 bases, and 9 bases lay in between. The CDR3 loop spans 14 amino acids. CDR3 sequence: CASSYSQGGNIQYF. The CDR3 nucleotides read TGTGCCAGCAGTTACTCTCAGGGGGGAAACATTCAGTACTTC.

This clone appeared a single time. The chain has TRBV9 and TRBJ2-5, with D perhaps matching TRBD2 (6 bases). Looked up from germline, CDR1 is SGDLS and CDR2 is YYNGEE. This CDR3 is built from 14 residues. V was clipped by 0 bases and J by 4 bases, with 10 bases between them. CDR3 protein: CASSVASVTETQYF. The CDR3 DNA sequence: TGTGCCAGCAGCGTAGCTAGCGTCACAGAGACCCAGTACTTC.

DNA of the CDR3: TGTGCCAGCAGAATACATACGACTAGCGGGAGTTACAATGAGCAGTTCTTC. This encodes CASRIHTTSGSYNEQFF. The chain couples TRBV28 to TRBJ2-1; 12 nucleotides match TRBD2. Losses at the gene ends were 6 bases for V and 4 bases for J; bases not matched to a gene: 10. The CDR3 has 17 amino acids. Germline V gene data show CDR1 as MDHEN and CDR2 as SYDVKM. Drawing the rest from reference TRBV28 and TRBJ2-1, the complete variable domain is DVKVTQSSRYLVKRTGEKVFLECVQDMDHENMFWYRQDPGLGLRLIYFSYDVKMKEKGDIPEGYSVSREKKERFSLILESASTNQTSMYLCASRIHTTSGSYNEQFFGPGTRLTVL.

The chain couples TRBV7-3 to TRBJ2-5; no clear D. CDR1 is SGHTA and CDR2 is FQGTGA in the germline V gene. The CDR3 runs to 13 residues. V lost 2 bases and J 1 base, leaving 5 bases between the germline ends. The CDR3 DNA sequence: TGTGCCAGCAGCTTAGGCAGCCAAGAGACCCAGTACTTC. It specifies CASSLGSQETQYF.

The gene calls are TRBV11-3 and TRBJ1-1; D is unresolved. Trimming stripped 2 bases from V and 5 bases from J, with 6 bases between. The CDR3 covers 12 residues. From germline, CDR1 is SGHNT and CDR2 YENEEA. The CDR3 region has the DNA TGTGCCAGCAGCTTATGGAGTACTGAAGCTTTCTTT. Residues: CASSLWSTEAFF.

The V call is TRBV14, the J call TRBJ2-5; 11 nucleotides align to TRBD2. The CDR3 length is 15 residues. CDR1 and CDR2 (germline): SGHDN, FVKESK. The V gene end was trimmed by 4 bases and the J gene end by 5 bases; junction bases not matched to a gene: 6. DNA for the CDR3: TGTGCCAGCAGCCTCTTGGGACTAGCGGTTGAGACCCAGTACTTC. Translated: CASSLLGLAVETQYF.

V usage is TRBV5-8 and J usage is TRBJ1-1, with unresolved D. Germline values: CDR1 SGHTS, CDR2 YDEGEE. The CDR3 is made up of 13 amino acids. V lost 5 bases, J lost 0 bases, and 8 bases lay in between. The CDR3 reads CASSYSLNTEAFF. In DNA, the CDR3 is TGTGCCAGCAGTTATTCCCTGAACACTGAAGCTTTCTTT.

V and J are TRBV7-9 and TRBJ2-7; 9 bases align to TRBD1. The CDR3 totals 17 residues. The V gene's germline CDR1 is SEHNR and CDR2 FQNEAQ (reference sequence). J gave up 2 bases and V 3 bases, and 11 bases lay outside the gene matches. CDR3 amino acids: CASSLGQGTGGTYEQYF. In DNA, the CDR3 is TGTGCCAGCAGCTTGGGACAGGGTACCGGCGGAACCTACGAGCAGTACTTC.

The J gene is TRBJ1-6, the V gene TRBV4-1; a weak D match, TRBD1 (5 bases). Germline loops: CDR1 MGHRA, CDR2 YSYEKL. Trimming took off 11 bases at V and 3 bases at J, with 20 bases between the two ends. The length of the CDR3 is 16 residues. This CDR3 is CAGVRTAGHYNSPLHF. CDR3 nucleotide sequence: TGCGCCGGAGTCCGAACAGCAGGACACTATAATTCACCCCTCCACTTT.

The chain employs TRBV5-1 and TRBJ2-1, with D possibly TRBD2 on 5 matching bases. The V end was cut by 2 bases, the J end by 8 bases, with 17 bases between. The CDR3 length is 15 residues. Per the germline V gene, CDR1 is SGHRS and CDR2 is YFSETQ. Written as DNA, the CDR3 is TGCGCCAGCAGCTTTGTAGTAGCGATTTTAGATGAGCAGTTCTTC. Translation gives CASSFVVAILDEQFF.

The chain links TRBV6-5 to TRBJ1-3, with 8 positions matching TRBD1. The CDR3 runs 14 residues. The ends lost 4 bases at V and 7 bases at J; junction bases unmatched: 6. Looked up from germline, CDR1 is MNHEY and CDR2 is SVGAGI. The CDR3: CASSSTGDLNTIYF. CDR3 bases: TGTGCCAGCAGTTCGACAGGGGATTTGAACACCATATATTTT.

CDR3: CATRGLAGVADTQYF. The CDR3 DNA is TGTGCCACCAGGGGTCTAGCGGGAGTGGCAGATACGCAGTATTTT. The J gene is TRBJ2-3, the V gene TRBV6-5; 10 bases align to TRBD2. This CDR3 has 15 amino acids. CDR1 is MNHEY and CDR2 is SVGAGI in the germline V gene. After removal of 10 bases from V and 4 bases from J, the junction contained 11 bases not matched to a gene.

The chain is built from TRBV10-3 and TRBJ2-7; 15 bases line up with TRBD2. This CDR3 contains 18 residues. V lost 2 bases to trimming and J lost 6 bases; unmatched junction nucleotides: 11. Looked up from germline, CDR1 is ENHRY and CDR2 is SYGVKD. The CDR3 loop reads CAISERLGTSGRRGEQYF. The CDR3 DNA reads TGTGCCATCAGTGAGAGGTTGGGGACTAGCGGGAGGAGGGGCGAGCAGTACTTC.

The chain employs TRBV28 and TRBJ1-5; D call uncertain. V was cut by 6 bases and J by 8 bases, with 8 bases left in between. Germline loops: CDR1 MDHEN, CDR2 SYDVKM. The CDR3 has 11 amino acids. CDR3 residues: CASRAIEPQHF. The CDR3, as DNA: TGTGCCAGCAGAGCCATTGAGCCCCAGCATTTT.

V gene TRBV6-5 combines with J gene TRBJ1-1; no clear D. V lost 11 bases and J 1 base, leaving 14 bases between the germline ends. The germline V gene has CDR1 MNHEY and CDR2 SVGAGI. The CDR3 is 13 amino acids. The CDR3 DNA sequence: TGTGCCGTGCAGCGTCATAGGAACACTGAAGCTTTCTTT. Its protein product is CAVQRHRNTEAFF.

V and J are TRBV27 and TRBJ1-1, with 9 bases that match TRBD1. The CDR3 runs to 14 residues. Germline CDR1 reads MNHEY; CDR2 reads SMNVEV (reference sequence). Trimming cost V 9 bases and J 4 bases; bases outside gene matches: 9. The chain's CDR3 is CASKVQGASTEAFF. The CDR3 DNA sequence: TGTGCCAGTAAAGTACAGGGGGCGAGCACTGAAGCTTTCTTT.

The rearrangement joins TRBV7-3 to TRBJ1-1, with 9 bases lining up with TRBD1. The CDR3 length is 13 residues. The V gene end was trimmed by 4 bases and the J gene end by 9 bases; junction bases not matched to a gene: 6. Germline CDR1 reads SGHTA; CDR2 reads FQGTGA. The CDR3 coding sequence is TGTGCCAGCAGCTGGACAGGGGCCGAAAAAGCTTTCTTT. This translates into CASSWTGAEKAFF.

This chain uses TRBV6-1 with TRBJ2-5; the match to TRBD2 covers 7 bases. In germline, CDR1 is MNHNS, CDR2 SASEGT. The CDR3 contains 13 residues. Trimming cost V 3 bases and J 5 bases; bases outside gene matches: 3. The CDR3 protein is CASSDGRWETQYF. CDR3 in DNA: TGTGCCAGCAGTGACGGGAGGTGGGAGACCCAGTACTTC.